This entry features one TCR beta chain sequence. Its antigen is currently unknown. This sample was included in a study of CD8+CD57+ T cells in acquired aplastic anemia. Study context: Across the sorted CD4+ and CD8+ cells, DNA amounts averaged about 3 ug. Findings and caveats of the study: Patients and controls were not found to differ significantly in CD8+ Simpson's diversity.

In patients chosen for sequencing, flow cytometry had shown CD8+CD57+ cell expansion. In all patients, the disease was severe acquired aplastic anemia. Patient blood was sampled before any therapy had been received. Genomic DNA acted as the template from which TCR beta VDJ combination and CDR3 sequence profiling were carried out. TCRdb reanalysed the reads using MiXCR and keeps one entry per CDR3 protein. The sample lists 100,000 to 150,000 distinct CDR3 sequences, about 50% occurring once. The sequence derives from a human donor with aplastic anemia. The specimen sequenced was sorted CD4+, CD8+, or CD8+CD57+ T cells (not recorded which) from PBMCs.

CDR3 loop: CASSTWGADTQYF. The CDR3 bases are TGTGCCAGCAGCACGTGGGGTGCGGATACGCAGTATTTT. V gene TRBV11-3 combines with J gene TRBJ2-3; D is unclear. The CDR3 is 13 amino acids. Germline CDR1 and CDR2: SGHNT and YENEEA. V gave up 5 bases and J gave up 6 bases, with 12 bases separating them.